This entry concerns a single T cell receptor (beta chain). The germline V gene has CDR1 SGHTA and CDR2 FQGNSA. The length of the CDR3 is 14 residues. Trimming shortened V by 1 base and J by 9 bases, and 15 bases separated the two germline ends. The source of the sample is a study of OX40 agonist ivuxolimab in advanced cancers. Study overall: A mean age of roughly 66 years, range about 23 to 80, was recorded, and about 83% were male.

TCRdb keeps only in-frame clones here, not all; method: immunoSEQ multiplex PCR. The sample holds roughly 48,000 clones; 70% to 90% are singletons and the top ten take 45% to 55%. Autoimmune disease history or systemic immunosuppression was exclusionary. The chain uses TRBV7-2 and TRBJ2-5; D possibly corresponds to TRBD2 (6 bases). The source is an adult with an advanced solid tumor such as melanoma, head and neck, liver or kidney cancer. Material: CD4+ or CD8+ T cells sorted from blood, obtained in a trial of the OX40 agonist ivuxolimab. The CDR3 sequence is CASSLEGMGEAQYF. The CDR3 DNA follows: TGTGCCAGCAGCTTAGAGGGGATGGGGGAGGCCCAGTACTTC.